What follows are 18 T cell receptor beta chains derived from one specimen sequenced in a study of cytomegalovirus exposure and HLA in healthy donors. Primers included in the PCR were 60 Vbeta and 13 Jbeta primers. Generated by immunoSEQ multiplex PCR, the TCRdb table keeps only in-frame clones and is missing some. Among about 180,000 clones listed, around 80% were seen once. The sequencing sample was made of PBMCs. Receptors originate from a young man in good health and CMV-seronegative.

The V call is TRBV7-2, the J call TRBJ2-3, with 11 bases lining up with TRBD1. After removal of 5 bases from V and 6 bases from J, the junction contained 1 base not matched to a gene. Germline CDR1 is SGHTA and CDR2 is FQGNSA. CDR3 length equals 13 residues. In DNA, the CDR3 is TGTGCCAGCAGCCGGGACAGGGGGGATACGCAGTATTTT. It specifies CASSRDRGDTQYF.

This clone was seen only a few times. The gene calls are TRBV9 and TRBJ2-5, with D possibly TRBD1 on 5 matching bases. The J call is uncertain, as TRBJ2-7 better fits the DNA end. The germline gives CDR1 SGDLS, CDR2 YYNGEE. The CDR3 is 14 amino acids. DNA for the CDR3: TGTGCCAGCAGCGTGACAGAGCGAAGCTACGAGCAGTACTTC. It yields the protein CASSVTERSYEQYF.

J is TRBJ2-1 and V is TRBV5-4; 10 positions match TRBD2. Germline assignment: CDR1 SGHNT and CDR2 YYREEE (reference sequence). The J segment lost 8 bases and the V segment lost 3 bases, leaving 14 bases of the junction unmatched. The CDR3 loop spans 17 amino acids. CDR3 loop: CASSYPLVAGGRDEQFF. CDR3 nucleotides: TGTGCCAGCAGCTACCCCCTCGTAGCGGGAGGTCGTGATGAGCAGTTCTTC. Filled out from reference TRBV5-4 and TRBJ2-1, the complete variable domain reads ETGVTQSPTHLIKTRGQQVTLRCSSQSGHNTVSWYQQALGQGPQFIFQYYREEENGRGNFPPRFSGLQFPNYSSELNVNALELDDSALYLCASSYPLVAGGRDEQFFGPGTRLTVL.

This sequence joins TRBV6-1 and TRBJ1-2; D is unclear. Trimming removed 2 bases from V and 3 bases from J, with 7 bases in between. The CDR3 runs 13 residues. The germline gives CDR1 MNHNS, CDR2 SASEGT. This CDR3 reads CASSEQAYYGYTF. The CDR3 DNA follows: TGTGCCAGCAGTGAACAGGCGTACTATGGCTACACCTTC.

The chain joins TRBV4-3 to TRBJ2-5, with 11 bases aligning to TRBD2. Germline CDR1 and CDR2: LGHNA and YSLEER. CDR3 length equals 19 residues. Unmatched junction bases numbered 12, after V lost 1 base and J lost 2 bases. The CDR3 region is CASSQGVGIAGGEQETQYF. The CDR3 DNA reads TGCGCCAGCAGCCAAGGCGTCGGGATAGCGGGAGGGGAGCAAGAGACCCAGTACTTC.

The gene calls are TRBV5-1 and TRBJ2-7; TRBD2 agrees at 9 bases. CDR1 SGHRS and CDR2 YFSETQ come from the germline V gene. Trimming removed 2 bases from V and 2 bases from J; junction bases left unmatched: 5. This CDR3 comprises 15 residues. The CDR3 sequence is CASSLAAGGPYEQYF. CDR3 nucleotides: TGCGCCAGCAGCTTAGCCGCGGGGGGGCCCTACGAGCAGTACTTC. The full variable domain, with the rest looked up from reference TRBV5-1 and TRBJ2-7, is KAGVTQTPRYLIKTRGQQVTLSCSPISGHRSVSWYQQTPGQGLQFLFEYFSETQRNKGNFPGRFSGRQFSNSRSEMNVSTLELGDSALYLCASSLAAGGPYEQYFGPGTRLTVT.

The J gene is TRBJ2-5, the V gene TRBV21-1; the table assigns TRBD2, which was not confirmed against the DNA. TRBV21-1 is tagged as a pseudogene. The CDR3 runs to 16 residues. The CDR3 is CASSKGSPGGGGAQYF. CDR3 in DNA: TGTGCCAGCAGCAAAGGGAGTCCCGGTGGGGGGGGAGCCCAGTACTTC.

The CDR3 sequence is CASKGQGGYEQYF. In DNA, the CDR3 is TGTGCCAGCAAGGGACAGGGGGGTTACGAGCAGTACTTC. The chain links TRBV25-1 to TRBJ2-7; 11 bases align to TRBD1. The CDR3 loop spans 13 amino acids. Losses at the gene ends were 7 bases for V and 4 bases for J; bases not matched to a gene: 3. Germline assignment: CDR1 MGHDK and CDR2 SYGVNS.

This clone was counted only a few times. The chain carries TRBV5-6 and TRBJ2-7, with TRBD2 as a possible D gene (5 bases). V shed 7 bases and J shed 6 bases, with 14 bases lying between them. This CDR3 region has 12 residues. Per germline, CDR1 SGHDT and CDR2 YYEEEE. CDR3 sequence reads: CASRQDSGEQYF. For the CDR3, the DNA is TGTGCCAGCCGCCAGGACTCGGGCGAGCAGTACTTC. Looking up the rest from reference TRBV5-6 and TRBJ2-7 gives the full variable domain: DAGVTQSPTHLIKTRGQQVTLRCSPKSGHDTVSWYQQALGQGPQFIFQYYEEEERQRGNFPDRFSGHQFPNYSSELNVNALLLGDSALYLCASRQDSGEQYFGPGTRLTVT.

This clone was seen a few times. The chain employs TRBV30 and TRBJ2-2; 10 bases agree with TRBD1. V lost 3 bases, J lost 6 bases, and 13 bases stayed unmatched. The CDR3 is 17 amino acids. CDR1 GTSNPN and CDR2 SVGIG come from the germline V gene (reference sequence). The CDR3 nucleotides are TGTGCCTGGAGCCTCCCCCCGGGACAGGGGAGGTCCGGGGAGCTGTTTTTT. This translates into CAWSLPPGQGRSGELFF.

The rearrangement uses TRBV19 and TRBJ2-7; weak D call: TRBD2 (7 bases). The germline V and J ends were trimmed by 3 bases and 1 base, with 13 bases remaining between them. Germline CDR1 is LNHDA and CDR2 is SQIVND (reference sequence). The CDR3 is made up of 15 amino acids. CDR3 protein: CASSIKGGVSYEQYF. The CDR3 nucleotides read TGTGCCAGTAGTATCAAGGGGGGGGTTTCCTACGAGCAGTACTTC.

As concerns this clone: A read error may produce the germline difference seen at one junction end. The genes are TRBV6-1 and TRBJ1-4; a weak D match, TRBD1 (5 bases). From germline, CDR1 is MNHNS and CDR2 SASEGT. This CDR3 is built from 13 residues. The CDR3 loop is CASIRTTNEKLFF. Written as DNA, the CDR3 is TGTGCCAGCATAAGGACAACTAATGAAAAACTGTTTTTC.

This chain joins TRBV11-2 and TRBJ2-7, with 11 bases matching TRBD1. V trimming: 5 bases; J trimming: 2 bases; junction bases outside the gene matches: 2. Germline CDR1 SGHAT, CDR2 FQNNGV. The CDR3 runs to 14 residues. CDR3 protein: CASSADRGPYEQYF. The CDR3, as DNA: TGTGCCAGCAGCGCGGACAGGGGGCCCTACGAGCAGTACTTC.

This clone was recorded a few times. The rearrangement uses TRBV11-2 and TRBJ2-2; weak D call: TRBD2 (5 bases). Germline V gives CDR1 SGHAT, CDR2 FQNNGV. The CDR3 sequence is 13 residues long. Deletions cut 7 bases from V and 9 bases from J, with 15 bases between. The CDR3 loop is CASTSWTGRELFF. CDR3 nucleotide sequence: TGTGCCAGCACCTCATGGACCGGGAGGGAGCTGTTTTTT. Supplemented by reference TRBV11-2 and TRBJ2-2, the full variable domain reads EAGVAQSPRYKIIEKRQSVAFWCNPISGHATLYWYQQILGQGPKLLIQFQNNGVVDDSQLPKDRFSAERLKGVDSTLKIQPAKLEDSAVYLCASTSWTGRELFFGEGSRLTVL.

V gene TRBV4-2 combines with J gene TRBJ2-7; no reliable D call. CDR3 length: 16 amino acids. Trimming took 1 base from V and 5 from J, leaving 18 bases between them. CDR1 and CDR2 (germline): LGHNA, YNFKEQ. In DNA form, the CDR3 reads TGTGCCAGCAGCCAAGGAACTGTGGTCGGGTTGGACGAGCAGTACTTC. Its translation: CASSQGTVVGLDEQYF.

The J gene is TRBJ1-2, the V gene TRBV6-5; D remains ambiguous. V lost 6 bases to trimming and J lost 2 bases, with 10 bases between them. This CDR3 spans 13 amino acids. Per the germline V gene, CDR1 is MNHEY and CDR2 is SVGAGI. CDR3 sequence reads: CASRPTGNYGYTF. The CDR3, as DNA: TGTGCCAGCAGGCCGACGGGAAACTATGGCTACACCTTC.

This clone has only a few counts. The gene calls are TRBV5-1 and TRBJ2-6; 8 bases fit TRBD1. CDR1 SGHRS and CDR2 YFSETQ come from the germline V gene. V trimming: 3 bases; J trimming: 5 bases; junction bases outside the gene matches: 10. This CDR3 spans 17 amino acids. This CDR3 is CASSSTGDSSWANVLTF. The CDR3 DNA sequence: TGCGCCAGCAGCTCGACAGGGGATTCGAGCTGGGCCAACGTCCTGACTTTC.

The gene calls are TRBV7-2 and TRBJ2-6; weak D call: TRBD1 (7 bases). This CDR3 spans 18 amino acids. The ends were cut back, 4 bases at V and 2 bases at J, with 18 bases in the middle. Looked up from germline, CDR1 is SGHTA and CDR2 is FQGNSA. CDR3 sequence (DNA): TGTGCCAGCAGCTGGACACCGGGACAGCGGGCTGGGGCCAACGTCCTGACTTTC. Its translation is CASSWTPGQRAGANVLTF.